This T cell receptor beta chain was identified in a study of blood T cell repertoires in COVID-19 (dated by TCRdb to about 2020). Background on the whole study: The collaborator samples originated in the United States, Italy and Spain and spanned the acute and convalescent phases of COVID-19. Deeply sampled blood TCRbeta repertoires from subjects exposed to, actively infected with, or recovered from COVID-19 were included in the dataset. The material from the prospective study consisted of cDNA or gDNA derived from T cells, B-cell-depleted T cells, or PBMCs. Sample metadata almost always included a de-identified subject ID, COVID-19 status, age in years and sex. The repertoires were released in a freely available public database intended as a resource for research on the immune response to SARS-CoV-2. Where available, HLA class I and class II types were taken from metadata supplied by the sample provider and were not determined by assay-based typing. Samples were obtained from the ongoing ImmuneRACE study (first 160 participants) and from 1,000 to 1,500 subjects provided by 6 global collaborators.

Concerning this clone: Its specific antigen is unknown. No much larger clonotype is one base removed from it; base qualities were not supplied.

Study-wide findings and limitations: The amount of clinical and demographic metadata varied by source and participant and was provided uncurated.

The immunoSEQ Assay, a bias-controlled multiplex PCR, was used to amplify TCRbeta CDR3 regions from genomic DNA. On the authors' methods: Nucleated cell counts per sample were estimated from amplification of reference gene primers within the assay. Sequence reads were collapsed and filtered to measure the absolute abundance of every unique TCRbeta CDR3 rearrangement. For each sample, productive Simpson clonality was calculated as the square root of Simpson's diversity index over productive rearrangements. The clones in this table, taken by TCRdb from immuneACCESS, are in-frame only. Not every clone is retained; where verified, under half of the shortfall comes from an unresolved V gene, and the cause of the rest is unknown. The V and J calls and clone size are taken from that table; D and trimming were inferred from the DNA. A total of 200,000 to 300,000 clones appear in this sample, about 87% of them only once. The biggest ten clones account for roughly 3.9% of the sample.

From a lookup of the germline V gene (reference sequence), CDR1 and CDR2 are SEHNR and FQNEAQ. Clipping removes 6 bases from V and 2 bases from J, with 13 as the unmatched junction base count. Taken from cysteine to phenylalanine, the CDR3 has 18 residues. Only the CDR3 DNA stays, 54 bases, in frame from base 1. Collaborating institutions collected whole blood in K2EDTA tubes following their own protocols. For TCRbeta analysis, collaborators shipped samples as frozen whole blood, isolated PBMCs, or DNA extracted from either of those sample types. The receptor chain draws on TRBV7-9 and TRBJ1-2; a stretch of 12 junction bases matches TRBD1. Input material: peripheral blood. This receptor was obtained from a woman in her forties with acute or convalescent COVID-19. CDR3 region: CASRLYTGTGGINYGYTF. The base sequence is TGTGCCAGCAGACTTTACACCGGGACAGGGGGCATCAACTATGGCTACACCTTC.